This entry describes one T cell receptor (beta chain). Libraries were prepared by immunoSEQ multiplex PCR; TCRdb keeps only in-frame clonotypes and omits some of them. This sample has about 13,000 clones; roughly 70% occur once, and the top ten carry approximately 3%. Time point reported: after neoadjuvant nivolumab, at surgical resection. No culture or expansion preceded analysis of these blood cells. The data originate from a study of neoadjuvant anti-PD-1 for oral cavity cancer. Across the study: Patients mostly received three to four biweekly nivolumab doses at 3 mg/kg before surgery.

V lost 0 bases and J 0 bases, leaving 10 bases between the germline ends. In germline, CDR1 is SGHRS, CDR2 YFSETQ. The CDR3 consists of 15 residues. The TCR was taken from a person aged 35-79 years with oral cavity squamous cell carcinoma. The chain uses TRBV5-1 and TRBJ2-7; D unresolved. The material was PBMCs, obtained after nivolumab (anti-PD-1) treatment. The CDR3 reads CASSLAESFSYEQYF. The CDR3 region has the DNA TGCGCCAGCAGCTTGGCAGAATCTTTCTCCTACGAGCAGTACTTC.